The sequence of this T cell receptor (beta chain) was determined in a study of blood T cell repertoires in COVID-19. J was trimmed by 7 bases and V by 4 bases; bases with no gene match: 10. Germline CDR1 SGHDN, CDR2 FVKESK. The CDR3 is 14 residues long. The method was immunoSEQ multiplex PCR; TCRdb's version includes in-frame clones alone and lacks a portion of them. The repertoire consists of over 200,000 clones, with 87% occurring once and the leading ten covering less than 14%. The sequenced material came from PBMCs or T cells enriched from blood (not recorded which). The V call is TRBV14, the J call TRBJ2-7; 7 nucleotides agree with TRBD2. This sequence originates from a man aged 25-40 years who had recovered from COVID-19. The CDR3 DNA sequence: TGTGCCAGCAGCCTTGGACTAGGGTTCAGAGAGCAGTACTTC. It codes for CASSLGLGFREQYF.